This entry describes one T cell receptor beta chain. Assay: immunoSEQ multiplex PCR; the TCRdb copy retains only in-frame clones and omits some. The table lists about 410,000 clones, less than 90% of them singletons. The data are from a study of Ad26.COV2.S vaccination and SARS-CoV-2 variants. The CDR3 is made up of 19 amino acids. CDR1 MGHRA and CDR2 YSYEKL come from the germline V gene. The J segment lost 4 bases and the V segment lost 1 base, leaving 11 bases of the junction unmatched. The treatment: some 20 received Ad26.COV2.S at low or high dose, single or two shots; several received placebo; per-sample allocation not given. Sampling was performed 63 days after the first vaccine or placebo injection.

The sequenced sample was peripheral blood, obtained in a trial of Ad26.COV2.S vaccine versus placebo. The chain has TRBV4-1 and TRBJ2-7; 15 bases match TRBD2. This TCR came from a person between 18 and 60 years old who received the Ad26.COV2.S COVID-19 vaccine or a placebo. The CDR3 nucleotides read TGCGCCAGCAGCCAAGGGGAGGGACTAGCGGGGGGAACGAGGTACGAGCAGTACTTC. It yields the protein CASSQGEGLAGGTRYEQYF.